The source of this T cell receptor (beta chain) is a study of cytomegalovirus exposure and HLA in healthy donors. V lost 7 bases and J lost 1, with 14 bases in between. Per the germline V gene, CDR1 is MDHEN and CDR2 is SYDVKM. This CDR3 has 14 amino acids. The PCR contained 60 Vbeta and 13 Jbeta primers. Produced via immunoSEQ multiplex PCR; TCRdb's table is partial and in-frame only. Altogether some 130,000 clones are present, roughly 79% being singletons, with the ten largest covering about 1.8%. The sequencing sample was made of PBMCs. The origin of this receptor is a woman in her thirties or forties in good health and CMV-seronegative. The V call is TRBV28, the J call TRBJ2-7; possibly TRBD2 for D (5 bases). In nucleotides, the CDR3 is TGTGCCAGCAAAGCTCTGGGAGCTTCCTACGAGCAGTACTTC. As protein: CASKALGASYEQYF. Based on the CDR3 plus reference TRBV28 and TRBJ2-7, the full variable domain is DVKVTQSSRYLVKRTGEKVFLECVQDMDHENMFWYRQDPGLGLRLIYFSYDVKMKEKGDIPEGYSVSREKKERFSLILESASTNQTSMYLCASKALGASYEQYFGPGTRLTVT.